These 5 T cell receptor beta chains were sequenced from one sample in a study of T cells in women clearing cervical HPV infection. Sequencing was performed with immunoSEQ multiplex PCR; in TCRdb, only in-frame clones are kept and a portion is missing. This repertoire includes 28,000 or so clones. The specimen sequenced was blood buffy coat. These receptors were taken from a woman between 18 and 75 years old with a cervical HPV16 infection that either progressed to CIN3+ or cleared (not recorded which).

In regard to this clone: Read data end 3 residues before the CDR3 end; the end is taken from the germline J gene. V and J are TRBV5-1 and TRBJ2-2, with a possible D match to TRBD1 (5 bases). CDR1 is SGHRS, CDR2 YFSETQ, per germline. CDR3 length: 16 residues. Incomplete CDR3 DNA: TGCGCCAGCAGCATCAGCAGGGATCCTGGGGCCAACGTG. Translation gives CASSISRDPGANV. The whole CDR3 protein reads CASSISRDPGANVLFF.

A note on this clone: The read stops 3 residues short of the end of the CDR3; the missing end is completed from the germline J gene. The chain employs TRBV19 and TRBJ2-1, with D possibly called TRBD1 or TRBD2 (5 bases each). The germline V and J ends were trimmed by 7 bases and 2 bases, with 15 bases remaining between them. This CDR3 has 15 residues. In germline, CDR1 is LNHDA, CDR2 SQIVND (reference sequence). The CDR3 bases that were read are TGTGCCAGTACCCAGGGAGCGACCCCCTACAATGAG. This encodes CASTQGATPYNE. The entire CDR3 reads CASTQGATPYNEQFF.

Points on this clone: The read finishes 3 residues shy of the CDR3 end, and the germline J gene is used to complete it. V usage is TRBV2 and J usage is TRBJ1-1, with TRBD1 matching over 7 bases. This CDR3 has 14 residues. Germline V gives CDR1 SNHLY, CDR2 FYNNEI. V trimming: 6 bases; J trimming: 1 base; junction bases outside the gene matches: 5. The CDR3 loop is CASRYRGSNTEAFF. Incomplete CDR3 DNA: TGTGCCAGCAGATACAGGGGTTCGAACACTGAA.

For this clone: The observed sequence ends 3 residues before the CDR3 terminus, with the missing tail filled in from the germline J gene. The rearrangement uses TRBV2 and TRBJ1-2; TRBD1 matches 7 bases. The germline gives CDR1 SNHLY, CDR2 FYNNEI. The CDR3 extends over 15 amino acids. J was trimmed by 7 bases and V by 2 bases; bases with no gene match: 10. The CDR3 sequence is CASSEITGEEPGYTF. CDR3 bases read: TGTGCCAGCAGTGAAATAACAGGGGAAGAACCTGGC.

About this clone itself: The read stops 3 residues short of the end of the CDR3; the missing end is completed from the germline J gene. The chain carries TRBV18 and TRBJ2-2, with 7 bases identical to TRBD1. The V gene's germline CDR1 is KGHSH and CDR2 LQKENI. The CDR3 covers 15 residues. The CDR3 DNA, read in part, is TGTGCCAGCTCCCTCGACAGGGCAGTTGGTGAAAAG. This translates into CASSLDRAVGEK. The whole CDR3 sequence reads CASSLDRAVGEKLFF.